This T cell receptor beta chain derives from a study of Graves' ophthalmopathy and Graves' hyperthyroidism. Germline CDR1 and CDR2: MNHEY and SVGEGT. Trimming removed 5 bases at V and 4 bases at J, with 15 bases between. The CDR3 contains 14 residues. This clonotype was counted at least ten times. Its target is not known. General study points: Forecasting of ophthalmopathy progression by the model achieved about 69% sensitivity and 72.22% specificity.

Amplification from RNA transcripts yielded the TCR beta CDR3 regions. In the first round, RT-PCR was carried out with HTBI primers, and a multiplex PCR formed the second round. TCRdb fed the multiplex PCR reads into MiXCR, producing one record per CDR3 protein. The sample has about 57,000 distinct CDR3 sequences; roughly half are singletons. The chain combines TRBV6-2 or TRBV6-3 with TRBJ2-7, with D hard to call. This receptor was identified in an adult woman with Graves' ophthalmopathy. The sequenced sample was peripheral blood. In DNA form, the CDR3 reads TGTGCCAGCAGTCCTGTGGGGTCGCCATACGAGCAGTACTTC. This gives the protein CASSPVGSPYEQYF.